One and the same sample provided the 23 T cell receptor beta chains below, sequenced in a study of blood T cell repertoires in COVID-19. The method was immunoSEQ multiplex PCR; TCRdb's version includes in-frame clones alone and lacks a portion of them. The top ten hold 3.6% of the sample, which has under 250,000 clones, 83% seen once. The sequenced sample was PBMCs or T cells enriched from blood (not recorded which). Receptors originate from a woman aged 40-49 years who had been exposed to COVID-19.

This CDR3 reads CASSGGTGTDTQYF. The CDR3 region has the DNA TGTGCCAGCAGCGGGGGGACGGGCACAGATACGCAGTATTTT. The chain employs TRBV11-2 and TRBJ2-3, with D perhaps TRBD2 (6 bases). Trimming stripped 5 bases from V and 1 base from J, with 10 bases between. In germline, CDR1 is SGHAT, CDR2 FQNNGV. The CDR3 loop spans 14 amino acids. Looking up the rest from reference TRBV11-2 and TRBJ2-3 gives the full variable domain: EAGVAQSPRYKIIEKRQSVAFWCNPISGHATLYWYQQILGQGPKLLIQFQNNGVVDDSQLPKDRFSAERLKGVDSTLKIQPAKLEDSAVYLCASSGGTGTDTQYFGPGTRLTVL.

Here the CDR3 reads CASSETGFDVGELFF. As DNA, the CDR3 is TGTGCCAGCAGCGAGACAGGGTTCGATGTCGGGGAGCTGTTTTTT. The chain combines TRBV2 with TRBJ2-2; 7 positions match TRBD1. The germline CDR1 and CDR2 sequences are SNHLY and FYNNEI. The V gene end was trimmed by 6 bases and the J gene end by 7 bases; junction bases not matched to a gene: 11. The CDR3 spans 15 residues.

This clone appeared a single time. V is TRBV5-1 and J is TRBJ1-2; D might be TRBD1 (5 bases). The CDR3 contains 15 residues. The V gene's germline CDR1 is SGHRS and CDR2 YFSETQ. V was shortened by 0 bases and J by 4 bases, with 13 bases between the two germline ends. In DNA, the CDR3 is TGCGCCAGCAGCTTGGCGGGGGAGAGTTCCTATGGCTACACCTTC. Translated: CASSLAGESSYGYTF.

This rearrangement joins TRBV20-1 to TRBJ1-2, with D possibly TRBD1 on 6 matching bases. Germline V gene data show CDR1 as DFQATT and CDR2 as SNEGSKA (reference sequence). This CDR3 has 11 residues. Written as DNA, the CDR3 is TGCAGCACCAGGGGCGCCCCTGGCTACACCTTC. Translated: CSTRGAPGYTF.

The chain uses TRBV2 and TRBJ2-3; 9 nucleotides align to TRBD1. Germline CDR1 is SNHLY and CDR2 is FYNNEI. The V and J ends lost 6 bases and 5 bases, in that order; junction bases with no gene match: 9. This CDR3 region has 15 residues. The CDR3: CASSERDRGGDTQYF. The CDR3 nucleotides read TGTGCCAGCAGCGAGAGAGACAGGGGGGGAGATACGCAGTATTTT.

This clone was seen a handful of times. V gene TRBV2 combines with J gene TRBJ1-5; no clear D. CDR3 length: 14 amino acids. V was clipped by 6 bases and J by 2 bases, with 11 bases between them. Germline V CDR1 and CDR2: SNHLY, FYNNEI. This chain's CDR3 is CASRIAGGNQPQHF. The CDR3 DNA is TGTGCCAGCAGAATCGCCGGGGGCAATCAGCCCCAGCATTTT.

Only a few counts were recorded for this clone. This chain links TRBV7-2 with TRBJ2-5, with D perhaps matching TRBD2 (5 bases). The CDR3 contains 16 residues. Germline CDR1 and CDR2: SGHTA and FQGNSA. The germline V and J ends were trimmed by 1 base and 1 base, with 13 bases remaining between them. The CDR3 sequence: CASSLGLDWAQETQYF. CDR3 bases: TGTGCCAGCAGCTTAGGTCTGGACTGGGCCCAAGAGACCCAGTACTTC.

The CDR3 nucleotides are TGTGCCTGGAGTGCCGGACAGGGGAATGGCTACACCTTC. This gives the protein CAWSAGQGNGYTF. The V call is TRBV30, the J call TRBJ1-2; 9 positions agree with TRBD1. The CDR3 is 13 residues long. V lost 1 base, J lost 6 bases, and 3 bases stayed unmatched. The germline V gene encodes CDR1 GTSNPN and CDR2 SVGIG (reference sequence). The complete variable domain, with remaining parts taken from reference TRBV30 and TRBJ1-2, reads SQTIHQWPATLVQPVGSPLSLECTVEGTSNPNLYWYRQAAGRGLQLLFYSVGIGQISSEVPQNLSASRPQDRQFILSSKKLLLSDSGFYLCAWSAGQGNGYTFGSGTRLTVV.

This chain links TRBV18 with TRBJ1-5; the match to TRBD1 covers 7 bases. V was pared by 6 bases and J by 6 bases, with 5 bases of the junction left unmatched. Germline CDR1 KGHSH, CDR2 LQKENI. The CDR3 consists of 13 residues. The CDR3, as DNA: TGTGCCAGCTCCCTAGGACAGGTTCAGCCCCAGCATTTT. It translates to CASSLGQVQPQHF.

The chain's CDR3 is CASSKKKGKAFF. The CDR3 coding sequence is TGTGCCAGCAGCAAGAAAAAGGGGAAGGCTTTCTTT. The V and J genes are TRBV9 and TRBJ1-1; the D gene is possibly TRBD1 (5 bases). The CDR3 is 12 residues long. Germline loops: CDR1 SGDLS, CDR2 YYNGEE. Trimming removed 4 bases from V and 11 bases from J, with 15 bases in between. Together with reference TRBV9 and TRBJ1-1, the CDR3 gives the full variable domain: DSGVTQTPKHLITATGQRVTLRCSPRSGDLSVYWYQQSLDQGLQFLIQYYNGEERAKGNILERFSAQQFPDLHSELNLSSLELGDSALYFCASSKKKGKAFFGQGTRLTVV.

CDR3 in amino acids: CASSPSGPNTSNQPQHF. CDR3 coding DNA: TGTGCCAGCTCACCTTCAGGGCCGAACACAAGCAATCAGCCCCAGCATTTT. The J gene is TRBJ1-5, the V gene TRBV18; weak D call: TRBD1 (5 bases). Germline loops: CDR1 KGHSH, CDR2 LQKENI. This CDR3 is built from 17 residues. V lost 3 bases and J lost 1, with 16 bases in between.

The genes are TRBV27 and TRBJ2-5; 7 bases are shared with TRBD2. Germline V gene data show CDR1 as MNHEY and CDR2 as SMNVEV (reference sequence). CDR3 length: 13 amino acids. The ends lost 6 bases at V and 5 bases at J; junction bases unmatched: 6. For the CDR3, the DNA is TGTGCCAGCAGCCTGACTAGCTTGGAGACCCAGTACTTC. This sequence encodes CASSLTSLETQYF.

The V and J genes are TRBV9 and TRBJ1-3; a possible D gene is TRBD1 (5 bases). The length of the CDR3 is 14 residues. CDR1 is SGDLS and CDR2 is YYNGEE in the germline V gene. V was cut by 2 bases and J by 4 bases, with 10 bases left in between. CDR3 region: CASSVGARGNTIYF. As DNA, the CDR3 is TGTGCCAGCAGCGTTGGGGCGCGCGGAAACACCATATATTTT.

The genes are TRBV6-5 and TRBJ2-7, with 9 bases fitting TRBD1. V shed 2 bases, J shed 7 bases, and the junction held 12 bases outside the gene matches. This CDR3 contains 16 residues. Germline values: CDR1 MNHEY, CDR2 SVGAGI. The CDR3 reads CASSYTTAGTGYEQYF. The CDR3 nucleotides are TGTGCCAGCAGTTACACAACGGCCGGGACAGGGTATGAGCAGTACTTC.

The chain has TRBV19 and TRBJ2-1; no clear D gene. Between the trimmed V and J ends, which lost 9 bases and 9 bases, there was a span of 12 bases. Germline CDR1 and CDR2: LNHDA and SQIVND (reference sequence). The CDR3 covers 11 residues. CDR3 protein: CASQLPGEQFF. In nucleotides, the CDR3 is TGTGCCAGCCAGCTCCCGGGTGAGCAGTTCTTC.

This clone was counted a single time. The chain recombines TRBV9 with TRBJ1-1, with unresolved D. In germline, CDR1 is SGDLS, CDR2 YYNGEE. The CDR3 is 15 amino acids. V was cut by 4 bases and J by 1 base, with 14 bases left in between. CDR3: CASSPNLGSNTEAFF. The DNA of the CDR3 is TGTGCCAGCAGCCCCAACCTCGGGTCGAACACTGAAGCTTTCTTT.

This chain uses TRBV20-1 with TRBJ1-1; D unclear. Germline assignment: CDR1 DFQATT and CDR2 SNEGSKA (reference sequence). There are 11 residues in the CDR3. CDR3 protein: CMAWEDTEAFF. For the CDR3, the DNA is TGCATGGCTTGGGAGGACACTGAAGCTTTCTTT.

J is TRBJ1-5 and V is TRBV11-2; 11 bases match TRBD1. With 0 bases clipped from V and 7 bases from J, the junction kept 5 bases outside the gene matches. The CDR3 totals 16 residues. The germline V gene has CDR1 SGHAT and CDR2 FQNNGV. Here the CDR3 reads CASSLDSGQGDQPQHF. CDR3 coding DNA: TGTGCCAGCAGCTTAGATTCGGGACAGGGGGACCAGCCCCAGCATTTT.

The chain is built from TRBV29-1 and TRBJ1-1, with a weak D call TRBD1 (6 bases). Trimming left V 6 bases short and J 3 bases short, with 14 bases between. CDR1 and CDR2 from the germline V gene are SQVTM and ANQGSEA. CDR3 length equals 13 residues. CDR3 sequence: CSVGGPGDTEAFF. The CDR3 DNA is TGCAGCGTCGGGGGGCCGGGGGACACTGAAGCTTTCTTT.

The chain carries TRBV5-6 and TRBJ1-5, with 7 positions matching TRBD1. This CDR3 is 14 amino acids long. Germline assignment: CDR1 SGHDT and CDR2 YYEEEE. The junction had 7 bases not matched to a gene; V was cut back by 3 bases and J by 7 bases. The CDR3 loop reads CASSSRQGSQPQHF. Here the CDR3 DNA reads TGTGCCAGCAGCTCAAGACAGGGCTCGCAGCCCCAGCATTTT.

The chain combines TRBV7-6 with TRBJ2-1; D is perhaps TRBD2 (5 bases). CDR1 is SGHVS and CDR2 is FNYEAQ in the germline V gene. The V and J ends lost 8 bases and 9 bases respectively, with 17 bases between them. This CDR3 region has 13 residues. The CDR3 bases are TGTGCCAGCGGAGCTAGCAGGCTCACTGAGCAGTTCTTC. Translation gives CASGASRLTEQFF.

The CDR3 DNA follows: TGTGCCAGCAGCCCATCCCGAGGGCTGGGGACCTACGAGCAGTACTTC. Its protein is CASSPSRGLGTYEQYF. V usage is TRBV7-6 and J usage is TRBJ2-7; TRBD2 might be the D (5 bases). The germline V gene encodes CDR1 SGHVS and CDR2 FNYEAQ. This CDR3 comprises 16 residues. The ends were cut back, 5 bases at V and 2 bases at J, with 19 bases in the middle.

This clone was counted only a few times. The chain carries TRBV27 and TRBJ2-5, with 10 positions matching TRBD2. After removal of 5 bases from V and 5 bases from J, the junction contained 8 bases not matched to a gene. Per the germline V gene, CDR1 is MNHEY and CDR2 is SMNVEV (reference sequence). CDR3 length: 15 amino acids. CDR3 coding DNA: TGTGCCAGCAGTCACAGCGGGGGGGCAGGGGAGACCCAGTACTTC. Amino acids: CASSHSGGAGETQYF.